This T cell receptor (beta chain) came from a study of vaccination and CD4 T cells after COVID-19 (dated by TCRdb to about 2022). Regarding the complete study: Convalescent patients had a positive SARS-CoV-2 result on nasal swab PCR, and of these patients, under ten had mild disease and one had severe disease. Six males and four females were included in the convalescent cohort, with two Hispanic individuals, seven Caucasians, two Asians and one multiracial person represented. Each participant got two doses of either the Pfizer-BioNTech BNT162b2 vaccine (n=8) or the Moderna mRNA-1273 vaccine (n=2). Post-COVID blood samples from convalescent patients were collected a median of roughly 100 days after diagnosis, with a range of 35 to 161 days. Post-vaccine blood samples were obtained a median of approximately 70 days after the second vaccine dose, with a range of about 12 to 241 days. For stimulating the cultures, overlapping spike peptide pools were used, derived from SARS-CoV-2 as well as from the common cold coronaviruses HCoV-NL63, HCoV-OC43 and HCoV-229E. In control cultures, a CEFX viral epitope pool was used as positive control, an HIV-1 Nef peptide pool was used as negative control, or no peptide was added. The spike-specific CD4+ TCR repertoire was compared before and after mRNA vaccination in over nine COVID-19 convalescent patients and a handful of infection-naive healthy vaccine recipients. Overall study results and their limits: Of the vaccine-specific clones found in convalescent patients, nearly all (304 of 307) were mono-reactive for SARS-CoV-2 spike instead of being cross-reactive with common cold coronaviruses. In convalescent patients, a median approximately 86% of post-vaccine SARS-CoV-2-reactive clones were detected only after vaccination, suggesting vaccine-specific priming. The median number of SARS-CoV-2-reactive clonotypes rose from under 25 after infection to a few dozen after vaccination, but the change was not significant. The number of convalescent patients in the study was relatively small, and the study did not examine early timepoints following natural infection.

Libraries were made using PCR. DNA from cultured CD4+ T cells underwent TCR sequencing with the Oncomine TCR Beta short-read assay at the Johns Hopkins FTIC core. The QIAamp micro DNA kit was used to extract genomic DNA from the cultured CD4+ T cells. Oncomine TCR Beta libraries made from cultured CD4+ T cells were pooled using unique dual indexes and sequenced on an Illumina iSeq 100. The paper's data handling went like this. Non-productive sequences were removed, and CDR3s not starting with C, not ending with F or W, or shorter than 7 amino acids were discarded. The MANAFEST web application was used to identify antigen-specific clonotypes by comparing peptide-stimulated wells against reference wells and other culture wells. To be called positive, a clone needed an FDR below 0.05, an odds ratio above 5, and a productive frequency above 0.1% in at least two of three replicate wells. A clonotype counted as cross-reactive if it showed significant expansion both in the SARS-CoV-2 spike wells and in at least one common cold coronavirus spike condition. Similarity between CDR3 sequences was evaluated in R version 3.6.1 using Levenshtein distances (stringdist) and unrooted phylogenetic trees (ape). Using fastp trimming at Q25 and MiXCR clonotype assembly, TCRdb reanalyzed the public sequencing data and kept in-frame beta chains. Here each entry gathers all rows of one CDR3 protein and keeps the most common genes and DNA. In this record, the V and J calls reflect TCRdb's handling and not the investigators' own analysis. Across this sample there are fewer than 15,000 distinct CDR3 sequences, with approximately 50% seen only once. The ten biggest clones cover 18% of the sample.

The sample's treatment or condition label, in plain terms: approximately 11-day PBMC culture with coronavirus spike peptide pools or control peptides (ViraFEST assay). The ViraFEST assay was used in the study, in which antigen-specific T cells were expanded with peptide pools and expanded clonotypes were subsequently identified by TCR sequencing. Positive SARS-CoV-2 PCR tests in the convalescent patients dated from March to December 2020, before Alpha, Beta and Delta variants emerged in the United States. About 2 million PBMCs per well were cultured in IMDM with approximately 5.5% human AB serum and 7.5 to 10 IU/ml IL-2, plus 10 ug/ml peptide pools. On days 3 and 7, half of the culture medium was replaced with fresh IL-2-containing medium. After more than 8 days of culture, CD4+ T cells were isolated by negative selection using the EasySep CD4+ T cell isolation kit. Ficoll-Paque Plus gradient centrifugation was used to isolate PBMCs from whole blood, and the isolated PBMCs were then either used fresh or cryopreserved at -140C. In general, triplicate wells were set up for every culture condition.

This clonotype occurred a few times. This receptor's antigen is unknown. Qualities for individual bases were not recorded, and no much larger clone is one base off. The germline V gene (reference sequence) supplies CDR1 GTSNPN and CDR2 SVGIG. CDR3 length: 13 amino acids, cysteine to phenylalanine. Only the CDR3 part of the read is kept: 39 bases, read in frame from the first base. Relative to germline, V is missing 8 bases and J is missing 0 bases, with 3 bases of the junction outside any gene match. Sequenced material: CD4+ T cells from blood, cultured in vitro. This TCR was sampled from a human donor who had recovered from COVID-19. The chain employs TRBV30 and TRBJ2-3, and 9 bases in between align with TRBD2. The sequence in DNA is TGTGCCCAAGCGGGAGGCAGCACAGATACGCAGTATTTT. Its translation reads: CAQAGGSTDTQYF.